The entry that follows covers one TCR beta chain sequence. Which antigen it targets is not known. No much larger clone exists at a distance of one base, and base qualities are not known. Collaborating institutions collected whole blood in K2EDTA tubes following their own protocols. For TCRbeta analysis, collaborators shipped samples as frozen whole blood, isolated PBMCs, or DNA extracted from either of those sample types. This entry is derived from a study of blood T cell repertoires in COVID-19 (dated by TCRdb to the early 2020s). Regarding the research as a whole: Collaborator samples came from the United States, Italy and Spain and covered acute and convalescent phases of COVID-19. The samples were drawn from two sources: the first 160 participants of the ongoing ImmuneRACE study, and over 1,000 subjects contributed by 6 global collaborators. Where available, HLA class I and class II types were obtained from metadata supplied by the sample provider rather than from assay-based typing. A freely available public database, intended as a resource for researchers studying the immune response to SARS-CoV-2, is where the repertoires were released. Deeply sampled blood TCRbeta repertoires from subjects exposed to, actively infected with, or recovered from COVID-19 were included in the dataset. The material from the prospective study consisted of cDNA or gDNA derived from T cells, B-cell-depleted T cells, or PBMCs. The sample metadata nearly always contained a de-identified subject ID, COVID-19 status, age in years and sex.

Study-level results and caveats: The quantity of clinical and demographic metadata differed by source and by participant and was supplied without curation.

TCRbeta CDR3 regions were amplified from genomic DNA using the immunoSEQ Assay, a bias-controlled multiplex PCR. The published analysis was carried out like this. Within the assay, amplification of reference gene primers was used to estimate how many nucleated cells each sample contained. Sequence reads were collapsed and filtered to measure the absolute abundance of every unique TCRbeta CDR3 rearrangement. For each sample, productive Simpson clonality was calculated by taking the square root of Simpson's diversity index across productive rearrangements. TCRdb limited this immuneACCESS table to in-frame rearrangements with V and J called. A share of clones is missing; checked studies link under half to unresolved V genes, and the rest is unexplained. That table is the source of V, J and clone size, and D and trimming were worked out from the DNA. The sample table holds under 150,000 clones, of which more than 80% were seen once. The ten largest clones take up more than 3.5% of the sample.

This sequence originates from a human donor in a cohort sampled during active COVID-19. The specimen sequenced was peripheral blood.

The CDR3 here reads CATAQGGYIEKLFF. The nucleotide sequence is given as TGTGCCACCGCCCAGGGAGGATATATTGAAAAACTGTTTTTT. The rearrangement combines TRBV15 with TRBJ1-4; a weak D assignment points to TRBD1 (5 bases agree). Inclusive of the bounding cysteine and phenylalanine, the CDR3 is 14 residues long. The read is trimmed to its CDR3 DNA, 42 bases read in frame from base 1. The germline V gene encodes CDR1 LNHNV and CDR2 YYDKDF (reference sequence). Trimming removed 8 bases from V and 7 bases from J, leaving 17 bases between the germline ends.